The rows below give T cell receptor beta chains drawn from one sample of a study of T cell responses to AZD1222 COVID-19 vaccine. The data were produced by immunoSEQ multiplex PCR, yet TCRdb's version contains in-frame clones alone and is incomplete. The table includes over 150,000 clones, around 94% detected once. The material sequenced was peripheral blood, taken on day 0 of AZD1222 vaccination. These receptors came from an adult in good health. CDR3s include the opening cysteine and the closing phenylalanine or tryptophan. Fields, in order: D gene, clone size, J gene, V gene, CDR3 protein, CDR3 DNA. A D gene is named only where the DNA matches it firmly. Part of the rows lack a size; the others show once, few, many or a class for expanded clones.

D gene: TRBD1
clone size: .
J gene: TRBJ1-3
V gene: TRBV7-2
CDR3 protein: CASSLEGQGTGNTIYF
CDR3 DNA: TGTGCCAGCAGCTTAGAAGGACAGGGCACAGGAAACACCATATATTTT

D gene: .
clone size: .
J gene: TRBJ1-1
V gene: TRBV5-5
CDR3 protein: CASSWVDENTEAFF
CDR3 DNA: TGTGCCAGCAGCTGGGTGGACGAGAACACTGAAGCTTTCTTT

D gene: .
clone size: .
J gene: TRBJ1-1
V gene: TRBV7-3
CDR3 protein: CASSPARENTEAFF
CDR3 DNA: TGTGCCAGCAGCCCAGCCAGAGAGAACACTGAAGCTTTCTTT

D gene: TRBD1
clone size: .
J gene: TRBJ1-1
V gene: TRBV28
CDR3 protein: CASSSRTGIIMNTEAFF
CDR3 DNA: TGTGCCAGCAGTTCGCGGACAGGGATTATCATGAACACTGAAGCTTTCTTT

D gene: .
clone size: .
J gene: TRBJ1-2
V gene: TRBV27
CDR3 protein: CASRGGVSYGYTF
CDR3 DNA: TGTGCCAGCAGGGGGGGGGTCTCCTATGGCTACACCTTC

D gene: TRBD2
clone size: .
J gene: TRBJ2-1
V gene: TRBV7-9
CDR3 protein: CASSLVREGRNEQFF
CDR3 DNA: TGTGCCAGCAGCTTAGTGCGGGAGGGCCGGAATGAGCAGTTCTTC

D gene: TRBD2
clone size: .
J gene: TRBJ2-3
V gene: TRBV15
CDR3 protein: CATRAAGGVDTQYF
CDR3 DNA: TGTGCCACCCGAGCCGCGGGAGGTGTAGATACGCAGTATTTT

D gene: TRBD1
clone size: .
J gene: TRBJ1-1
V gene: TRBV7-2
CDR3 protein: CASTLRTGGLNTEAFF
CDR3 DNA: TGTGCCAGCACCTTGCGGACAGGGGGCTTGAACACTGAAGCTTTCTTT

D gene: .
clone size: once
J gene: TRBJ2-1
V gene: TRBV19
CDR3 protein: CASRPTEGVRHSSSYNEQFF
CDR3 DNA: TGTGCCAGTAGACCCACGGAGGGGGTACGCCACTCGAGCTCCTACAATGAGCAGTTCTTC

D gene: TRBD1
clone size: .
J gene: TRBJ2-1
V gene: TRBV30
CDR3 protein: CACKTKGQGNNEQFF
CDR3 DNA: TGTGCCTGTAAAACGAAAGGACAGGGTAACAATGAGCAGTTCTTC

D gene: .
clone size: once
J gene: TRBJ1-5
V gene: TRBV28
CDR3 protein: CASSSLGDQPQHF
CDR3 DNA: TGTGCCAGCAGCTCCCTAGGGGATCAGCCCCAGCATTTT

D gene: TRBD1
clone size: .
J gene: TRBJ2-5
V gene: TRBV5-8
CDR3 protein: CASRPGTGGMETQYF
CDR3 DNA: TGTGCCAGCAGACCAGGGACAGGGGGAATGGAGACCCAGTACTTC

D gene: TRBD2
clone size: .
J gene: TRBJ2-7
V gene: TRBV7-2
CDR3 protein: CASSRTSGAIYEQYF
CDR3 DNA: TGTGCCAGCAGCAGGACTAGCGGGGCAATCTACGAGCAGTACTTC

D gene: .
clone size: once
J gene: TRBJ1-1
V gene: TRBV19
CDR3 protein: CASSNRATEAFF
CDR3 DNA: TGTGCCAGTAGTAACAGGGCCACTGAAGCTTTCTTT

D gene: TRBD1
clone size: .
J gene: TRBJ1-2
V gene: TRBV2
CDR3 protein: CASSNRDSRDYGYTF
CDR3 DNA: TGTGCCAGCAGTAACCGGGACAGCCGAGACTATGGCTACACCTTC

D gene: .
clone size: few
J gene: TRBJ1-2
V gene: TRBV4-3
CDR3 protein: CASSQAMVGASNYGYTF
CDR3 DNA: TGCGCCAGCAGCCAAGCGATGGTGGGGGCATCTAACTATGGCTACACCTTC

D gene: .
clone size: .
J gene: TRBJ1-2
V gene: TRBV7-2
CDR3 protein: CASSPSQIHGYTF
CDR3 DNA: TGTGCCAGCAGCCCTTCCCAGATCCATGGCTACACCTTC

D gene: TRBD1
clone size: .
J gene: TRBJ1-6
V gene: TRBV25-1
CDR3 protein: CASSAETGNNSPLHF
CDR3 DNA: TGTGCCAGCAGTGCCGAGACAGGGAATAATTCACCCCTCCACTTT

D gene: .
clone size: .
J gene: TRBJ2-7
V gene: TRBV1
CDR3 protein: CTSSQPTGHSYEQYF
CDR3 DNA: TGCACCAGCAGCCAACCTACGGGACACTCCTACGAGCAGTACTTC

D gene: .
clone size: .
J gene: TRBJ2-7
V gene: TRBV29-1
CDR3 protein: CSVEGAGPYEQYF
CDR3 DNA: TGCAGCGTTGAAGGCGCAGGGCCCTACGAGCAGTACTTC

D gene: .
clone size: few
J gene: TRBJ1-1
V gene: TRBV7-2
CDR3 protein: CASSLVLGRLNTEAFF
CDR3 DNA: TGTGCCAGCAGCTTAGTTTTGGGGAGACTGAACACTGAAGCTTTCTTT

D gene: .
clone size: once
J gene: TRBJ1-5
V gene: TRBV28
CDR3 protein: CASSQGRVGHQPQHF
CDR3 DNA: TGTGCCAGCAGTCAGGGGAGGGTCGGGCATCAGCCCCAGCATTTT

D gene: TRBD1
clone size: .
J gene: TRBJ2-1
V gene: TRBV6-5
CDR3 protein: CAILTGGNEQFF
CDR3 DNA: TGTGCCATCCTGACAGGGGGGAATGAGCAGTTCTTC

D gene: TRBD1
clone size: .
J gene: TRBJ1-2
V gene: TRBV5-1
CDR3 protein: CASSPTGVARGYTF
CDR3 DNA: TGCGCCAGCAGTCCGACAGGGGTGGCGAGGGGCTACACCTTC

D gene: .
clone size: .
J gene: TRBJ1-2
V gene: TRBV7-9
CDR3 protein: CASSLSPLYGYTF
CDR3 DNA: TGTGCCAGCAGCTTAAGCCCGTTATATGGCTACACCTTC

D gene: TRBD2
clone size: .
J gene: TRBJ2-1
V gene: TRBV4-1
CDR3 protein: CASSQDFLASGGVEQFF
CDR3 DNA: TGCGCCAGCAGCCAAGATTTCTTGGCTAGCGGGGGAGTTGAGCAGTTCTTC

D gene: .
clone size: .
J gene: TRBJ1-6
V gene: TRBV11-2
CDR3 protein: CASSRGKGGNSPLHF
CDR3 DNA: TGTGCCAGCAGCCGGGGAAAGGGAGGAAATTCACCCCTCCACTTT

D gene: .
clone size: .
J gene: TRBJ2-1
V gene: TRBV12-3/TRBV12-4
CDR3 protein: CASSLGYNEQFF
CDR3 DNA: TGTGCCAGCAGTTTAGGGTACAATGAGCAGTTCTTC

D gene: TRBD1
clone size: .
J gene: TRBJ1-2
V gene: TRBV19
CDR3 protein: CASSPPWDRDGYTF
CDR3 DNA: TGTGCCAGTAGTCCCCCGTGGGACAGGGATGGCTACACCTTC

D gene: .
clone size: .
J gene: TRBJ1-3
V gene: TRBV9
CDR3 protein: CASSVSSSGNTIYF
CDR3 DNA: TGTGCCAGCAGCGTCTCGAGTTCTGGAAACACCATATATTTT

D gene: TRBD2
clone size: .
J gene: TRBJ2-2
V gene: TRBV5-4
CDR3 protein: CASRASGYTGELFF
CDR3 DNA: TGTGCCAGCCGGGCTAGCGGATACACCGGGGAGCTGTTTTTT

D gene: .
clone size: .
J gene: TRBJ2-7
V gene: TRBV29-1
CDR3 protein: CSVARAGEQYF
CDR3 DNA: TGCAGCGTTGCCAGGGCCGGCGAGCAGTACTTC

D gene: .
clone size: .
J gene: TRBJ1-1
V gene: TRBV25-1
CDR3 protein: CASVRIGGRDTEAFF
CDR3 DNA: TGTGCCAGCGTTAGAATTGGAGGGCGGGACACTGAAGCTTTCTTT

D gene: .
clone size: .
J gene: TRBJ1-1
V gene: TRBV6-5
CDR3 protein: CASSYGGQTRRAFF
CDR3 DNA: TGTGCCAGCAGTTACGGAGGACAGACTCGACGGGCTTTCTTT

D gene: .
clone size: .
J gene: TRBJ1-4
V gene: TRBV7-7
CDR3 protein: CASSLGQGPGEKLFF
CDR3 DNA: TGTGCCAGCAGCTTAGGGCAGGGTCCCGGTGAAAAACTGTTTTTT

D gene: .
clone size: .
J gene: TRBJ2-3
V gene: TRBV7-2
CDR3 protein: CASSFSGPPEDTQYF
CDR3 DNA: TGTGCCAGCAGCTTCAGCGGGCCTCCGGAGGATACGCAGTATTTT

D gene: TRBD2
clone size: .
J gene: TRBJ2-3
V gene: TRBV5-1
CDR3 protein: CASSSTPSGRGFTDTQYF
CDR3 DNA: TGCGCCAGCAGCTCCACCCCTAGCGGGAGAGGTTTTACAGATACGCAGTATTTT

D gene: .
clone size: .
J gene: TRBJ1-2
V gene: TRBV7-2
CDR3 protein: CASSLPGAGGYTF
CDR3 DNA: TGTGCCAGCAGCTTACCGGGGGCGGGAGGCTACACCTTC

D gene: TRBD1
clone size: .
J gene: TRBJ1-1
V gene: TRBV27
CDR3 protein: CASSSPNRGQEAFF
CDR3 DNA: TGTGCCAGCAGTTCGCCTAACAGGGGGCAGGAAGCTTTCTTT

D gene: .
clone size: .
J gene: TRBJ1-6
V gene: TRBV28
CDR3 protein: CASAGYSYNSPLHF
CDR3 DNA: TGTGCCAGCGCGGGTTACTCCTATAATTCACCCCTCCACTTT

D gene: .
clone size: .
J gene: TRBJ2-5
V gene: TRBV9
CDR3 protein: CASSPRDFSGETQYF
CDR3 DNA: TGTGCCAGCAGCCCAAGGGACTTTTCGGGGGAGACCCAGTACTTC

D gene: .
clone size: .
J gene: TRBJ2-2
V gene: TRBV5-1
CDR3 protein: CASRLGSDTGELFF
CDR3 DNA: TGCGCCAGCAGGCTAGGGTCGGACACCGGGGAGCTGTTTTTT

D gene: .
clone size: .
J gene: TRBJ1-2
V gene: TRBV9
CDR3 protein: CASSDPPRTATNYGYTF
CDR3 DNA: TGTGCCAGCAGCGACCCCCCCCGGACAGCTACTAACTATGGCTACACCTTC

D gene: .
clone size: .
J gene: TRBJ1-1
V gene: TRBV4-1
CDR3 protein: CASSQVGQDTEAFF
CDR3 DNA: TGCGCCAGCAGCCAAGTAGGGCAGGACACTGAAGCTTTCTTT

D gene: TRBD1
clone size: .
J gene: TRBJ1-6
V gene: TRBV5-6
CDR3 protein: CASSSDRGSSPLHF
CDR3 DNA: TGTGCCAGCAGCTCGGACAGGGGGAGTTCACCCCTCCACTTT

D gene: .
clone size: .
J gene: TRBJ2-1
V gene: TRBV4-1
CDR3 protein: CASSQDMRQGSYEQFF
CDR3 DNA: TGCGCCAGCAGCCAAGATATGCGGCAGGGTAGCTATGAGCAGTTCTTC

D gene: TRBD1
clone size: few
J gene: TRBJ1-1
V gene: TRBV28
CDR3 protein: CASSPLTGGRTEAFF
CDR3 DNA: TGTGCCAGCAGTCCGTTGACAGGGGGAAGGACTGAAGCTTTCTTT

D gene: .
clone size: .
J gene: TRBJ1-1
V gene: TRBV11-2
CDR3 protein: CASSSPKGLLGLNTEAFF
CDR3 DNA: TGTGCCAGCAGCTCCCCCAAGGGGCTCCTAGGGCTGAACACTGAAGCTTTCTTT

D gene: .
clone size: .
J gene: TRBJ1-2
V gene: TRBV27
CDR3 protein: CASKVATGRGYTF
CDR3 DNA: TGTGCCAGCAAAGTGGCGACAGGACGGGGCTACACCTTC

D gene: .
clone size: .
J gene: TRBJ2-1
V gene: TRBV7-9
CDR3 protein: CASSPQGGSSYNEQFF
CDR3 DNA: TGTGCCAGCAGCCCACAGGGGGGGAGCTCCTACAATGAGCAGTTCTTC

D gene: TRBD1
clone size: .
J gene: TRBJ1-1
V gene: TRBV3-1/TRBV3-2
CDR3 protein: CARPRDWDRGGTEAFF
CDR3 DNA: TGTGCCAGGCCTCGAGACTGGGACAGGGGCGGCACTGAAGCTTTCTTT